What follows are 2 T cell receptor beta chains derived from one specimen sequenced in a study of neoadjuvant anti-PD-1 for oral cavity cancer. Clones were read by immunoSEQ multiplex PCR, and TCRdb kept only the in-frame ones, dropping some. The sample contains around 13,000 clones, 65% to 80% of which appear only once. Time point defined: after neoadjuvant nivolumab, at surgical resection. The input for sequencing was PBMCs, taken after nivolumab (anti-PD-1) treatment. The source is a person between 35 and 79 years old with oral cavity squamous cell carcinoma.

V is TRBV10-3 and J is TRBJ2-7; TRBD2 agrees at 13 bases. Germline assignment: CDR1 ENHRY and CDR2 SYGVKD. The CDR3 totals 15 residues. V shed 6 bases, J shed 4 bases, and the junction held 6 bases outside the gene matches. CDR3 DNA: TGTGCCATCAGCCCGGGACTAGCGGGATTATACGAGCAGTACTTC. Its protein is CAISPGLAGLYEQYF.

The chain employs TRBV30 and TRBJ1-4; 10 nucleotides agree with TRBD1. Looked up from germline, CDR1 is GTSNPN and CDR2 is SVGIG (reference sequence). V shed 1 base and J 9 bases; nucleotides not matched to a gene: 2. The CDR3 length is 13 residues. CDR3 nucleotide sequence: TGTGCCTGGAGTGGGGACAGGGGTCAAAAACTGTTTTTT. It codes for CAWSGDRGQKLFF. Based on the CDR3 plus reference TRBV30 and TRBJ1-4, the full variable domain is SQTIHQWPATLVQPVGSPLSLECTVEGTSNPNLYWYRQAAGRGLQLLFYSVGIGQISSEVPQNLSASRPQDRQFILSSKKLLLSDSGFYLCAWSGDRGQKLFFGSGTQLSVL.